This passage covers 5 T cell receptor beta chains from one sample sequenced in a study of T cell repertoires in ileal Crohn's disease. Profiling relied on immunoSEQ multiplex PCR, and the TCRdb table lists in-frame clones only, not all of them. This table holds some 15,000 clones, roughly three fifths found once. Material: ileal tissue. The receptors come from an adult with Crohn's disease.

V and J are TRBV28 and TRBJ2-2, with D possibly TRBD1 on 5 matching bases. The CDR3 has 15 amino acids. Germline-derived CDR1 and CDR2 are MDHEN and SYDVKM. Between the trimmed V and J ends, which lost 1 base and 4 bases, there was a span of 10 bases. CDR3 region: CASSLLGVGTGELFF. Here the CDR3 DNA reads TGTGCCAGCAGTTTATTAGGGGTTGGCACCGGGGAGCTGTTTTTT. Variable domain in full (rest from reference TRBV28 and TRBJ2-2): DVKVTQSSRYLVKRTGEKVFLECVQDMDHENMFWYRQDPGLGLRLIYFSYDVKMKEKGDIPEGYSVSREKKERFSLILESASTNQTSMYLCASSLLGVGTGELFFGEGSRLTVL.

This CDR3 reads CASSRDRASEAFF. CDR3 in DNA: TGTGCCAGCAGCCGGGACAGGGCAAGTGAAGCTTTCTTT. V and J are TRBV6-1 and TRBJ1-1, with 9 bases aligning to TRBD1. Per the germline V gene, CDR1 is MNHNS and CDR2 is SASEGT. This CDR3 is 13 amino acids long. The V segment lost 6 bases and the J segment 7 bases; nucleotides outside the gene matches: 6.

The gene calls are TRBV18 and TRBJ2-7, with D perhaps TRBD2 (7 bases). The CDR3 loop spans 14 amino acids. Per the germline V gene, CDR1 is KGHSH and CDR2 is LQKENI. The V and J ends lost 4 bases and 5 bases respectively, with 15 bases between them. The CDR3: CASSQTQGGDEQYF. CDR3 nucleotides: TGTGCCAGCTCACAAACCCAAGGGGGGGACGAGCAGTACTTC. Full variable domain (rest looked up from reference TRBV18 and TRBJ2-7): NAGVMQNPRHLVRRRGQEARLRCSPMKGHSHVYWYRQLPEEGLKFMVYLQKENIIDESGMPKERFSAEFPKEGPSILRIQQVVRGDSAAYFCASSQTQGGDEQYFGPGTRLTVT.

This clone appeared a few times. CDR3 bases: TGTGCCAGCACCACCCTCCGGGGCGGGAGCTCCTACAATGAGCAGTTCTTC. Protein: CASTTLRGGSSYNEQFF. The rearrangement uses TRBV27 and TRBJ2-1, with 7 bases aligning to TRBD2. Germline V gene data show CDR1 as MNHEY and CDR2 as SMNVEV (reference sequence). V was clipped by 7 bases and J by 0 bases; unmatched bases: 12. CDR3 length: 17 residues.

This clone was seen a handful of times. This chain joins TRBV5-1 and TRBJ2-1; 10 bases fit TRBD2. V shed 3 bases, J shed 4 bases, and the junction held 4 bases outside the gene matches. Germline V CDR1 and CDR2: SGHRS, YFSETQ. The CDR3 totals 15 residues. The DNA of the CDR3 is TGCGCCAGCAGCTCAGCGGGAGGGCCTTACAATGAGCAGTTCTTC. Translation gives CASSSAGGPYNEQFF.